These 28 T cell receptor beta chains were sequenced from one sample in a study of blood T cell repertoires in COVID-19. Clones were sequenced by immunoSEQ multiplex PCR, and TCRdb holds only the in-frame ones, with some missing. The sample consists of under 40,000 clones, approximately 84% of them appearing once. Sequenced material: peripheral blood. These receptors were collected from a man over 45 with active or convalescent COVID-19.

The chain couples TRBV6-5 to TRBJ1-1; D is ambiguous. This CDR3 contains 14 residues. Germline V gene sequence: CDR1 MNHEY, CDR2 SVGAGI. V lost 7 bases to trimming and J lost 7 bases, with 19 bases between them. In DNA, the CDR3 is TGTGCCAGCACTCGGGAGGGTCAGCGGAATGAAGCTTTCTTT. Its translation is CASTREGQRNEAFF.

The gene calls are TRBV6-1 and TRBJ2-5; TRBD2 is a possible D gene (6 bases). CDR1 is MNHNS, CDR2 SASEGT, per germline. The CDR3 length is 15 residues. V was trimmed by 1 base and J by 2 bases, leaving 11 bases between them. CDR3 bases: TGTGCCAGCAGTGAAGTGACGGGAGAACAAGAGACCCAGTACTTC. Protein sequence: CASSEVTGEQETQYF.

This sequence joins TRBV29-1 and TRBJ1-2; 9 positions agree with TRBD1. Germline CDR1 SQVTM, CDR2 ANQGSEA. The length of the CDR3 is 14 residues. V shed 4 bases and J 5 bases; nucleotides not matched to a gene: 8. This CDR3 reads CSVVMRQGEYGYTF. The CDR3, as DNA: TGCAGCGTTGTAATGCGACAGGGGGAGTATGGCTACACCTTC.

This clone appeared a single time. CDR3 loop: CASRSTGDYGYTF. The CDR3 bases are TGTGCCAGCAGATCGACAGGGGACTATGGCTACACCTTC. The chain recombines TRBV27 with TRBJ1-2; the match to TRBD1 covers 8 bases. After removal of 6 bases from V and 3 bases from J, the junction contained 3 bases not matched to a gene. From germline, CDR1 is MNHEY and CDR2 SMNVEV (reference sequence). The CDR3 totals 13 residues.

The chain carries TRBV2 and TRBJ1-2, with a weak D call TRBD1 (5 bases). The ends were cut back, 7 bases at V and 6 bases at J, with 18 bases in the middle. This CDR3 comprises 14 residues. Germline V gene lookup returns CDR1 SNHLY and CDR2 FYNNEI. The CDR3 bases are TGTGCCAGCAACCGCGGGGGGGAATACGATGGCTACACCTTC. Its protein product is CASNRGGEYDGYTF. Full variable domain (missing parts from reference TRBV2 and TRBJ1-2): EPEVTQTPSHQVTQMGQEVILRCVPISNHLYFYWYRQILGQKVEFLVSFYNNEISEKSEIFDDQFSVERPDGSNFTLKIRSTKLEDSAMYFCASNRGGEYDGYTFGSGTRLTVV.

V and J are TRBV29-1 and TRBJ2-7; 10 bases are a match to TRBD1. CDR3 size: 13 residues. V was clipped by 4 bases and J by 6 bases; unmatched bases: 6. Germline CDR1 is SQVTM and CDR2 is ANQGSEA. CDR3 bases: TGCAGCGTTGTAGGACAGGGGGTGCGCGAGCAGTACTTC. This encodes CSVVGQGVREQYF.

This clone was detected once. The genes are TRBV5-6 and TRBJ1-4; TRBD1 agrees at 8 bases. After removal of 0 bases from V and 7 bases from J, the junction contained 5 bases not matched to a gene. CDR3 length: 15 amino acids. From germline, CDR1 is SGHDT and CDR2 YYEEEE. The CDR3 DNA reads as TGTGCCAGCAGCTTGGTGTCAGGGGGCGGTGAAAAACTGTTTTTT. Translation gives CASSLVSGGGEKLFF.

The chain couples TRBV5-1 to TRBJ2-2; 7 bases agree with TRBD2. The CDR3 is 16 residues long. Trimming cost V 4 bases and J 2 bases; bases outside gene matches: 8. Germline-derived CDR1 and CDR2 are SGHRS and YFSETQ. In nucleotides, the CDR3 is TGCGCCAGCAGCCTCCATTCTAGCGGAAACACCGGGGAGCTGTTTTTT. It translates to CASSLHSSGNTGELFF.

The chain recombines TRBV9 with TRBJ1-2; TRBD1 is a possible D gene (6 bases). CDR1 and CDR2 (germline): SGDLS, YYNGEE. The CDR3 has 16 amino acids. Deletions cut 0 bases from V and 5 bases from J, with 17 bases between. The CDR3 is CASSVGRGHDPYGYTF. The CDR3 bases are TGTGCCAGCAGCGTAGGCCGGGGACATGACCCTTATGGCTACACCTTC.

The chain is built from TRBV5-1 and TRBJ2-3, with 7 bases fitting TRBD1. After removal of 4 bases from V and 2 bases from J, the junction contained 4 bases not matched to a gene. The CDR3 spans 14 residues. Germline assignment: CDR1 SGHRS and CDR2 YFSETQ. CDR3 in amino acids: CASSQQGTTDTQYF. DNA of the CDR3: TGCGCCAGCAGCCAACAGGGGACCACAGATACGCAGTATTTT.

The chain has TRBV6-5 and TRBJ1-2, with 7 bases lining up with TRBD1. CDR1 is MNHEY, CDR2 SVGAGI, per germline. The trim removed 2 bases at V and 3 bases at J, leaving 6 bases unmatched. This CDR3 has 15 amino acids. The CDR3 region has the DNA TGTGCCAGCAGTTACACAAGGGGGCTTTACTATGGCTACACCTTC. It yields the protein CASSYTRGLYYGYTF.

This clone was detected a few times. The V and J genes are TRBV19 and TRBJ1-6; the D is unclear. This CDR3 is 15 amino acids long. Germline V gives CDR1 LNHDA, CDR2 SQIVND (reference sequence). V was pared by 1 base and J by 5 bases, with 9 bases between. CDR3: CASSIAPGNNSPLHF. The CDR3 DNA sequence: TGTGCCAGTAGTATAGCCCCAGGAAATAATTCACCCCTCCACTTT. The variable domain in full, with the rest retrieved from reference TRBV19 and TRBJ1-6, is DGGITQSPKYLFRKEGQNVTLSCEQNLNHDAMYWYRQDPGQGLRLIYYSQIVNDFQKGDIAEGYSVSREKKESFPLTVTSAQKNPTAFYLCASSIAPGNNSPLHFGNGTRLTVT.

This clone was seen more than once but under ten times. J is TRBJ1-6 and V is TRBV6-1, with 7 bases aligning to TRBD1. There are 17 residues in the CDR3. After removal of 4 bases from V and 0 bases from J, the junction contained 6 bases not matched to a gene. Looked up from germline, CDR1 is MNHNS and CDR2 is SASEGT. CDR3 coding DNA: TGTGCCAGCAGTGGGACAGGACCTAGCTCCTATAATTCACCCCTCCACTTT. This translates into CASSGTGPSSYNSPLHF.

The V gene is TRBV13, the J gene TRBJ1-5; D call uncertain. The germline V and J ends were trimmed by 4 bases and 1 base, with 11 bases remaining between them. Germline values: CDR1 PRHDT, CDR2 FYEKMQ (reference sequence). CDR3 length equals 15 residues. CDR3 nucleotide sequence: TGTGCCAGCAGCTCCATCGCTGAGAGCAATCAGCCCCAGCATTTT. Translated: CASSSIAESNQPQHF.

This CDR3 is CAWSRDSSVGYTF. The CDR3 region has the DNA TGTGCCTGGAGTCGGGACAGCTCCGTGGGCTACACCTTC. The J gene is TRBJ1-2, the V gene TRBV30, with 7 bases identical to TRBD1. Looked up from germline, CDR1 is GTSNPN and CDR2 is SVGIG (reference sequence). There are 13 residues in the CDR3. V shed 2 bases, J shed 8 bases, and the junction held 8 bases outside the gene matches.

The CDR3 nucleotides are TGTGCCAGCAGCGAATCCGGAGCCTGGGATGGCTACACCTTC. This sequence encodes CASSESGAWDGYTF. The chain recombines TRBV14 with TRBJ1-2; D gene uncertain. The V end was cut by 5 bases, the J end by 6 bases, with 16 bases between. This CDR3 has 14 residues. In germline, CDR1 is SGHDN, CDR2 FVKESK. The entire variable domain, with the rest obtained from reference TRBV14 and TRBJ1-2, is as follows: EAGVTQFPSHSVIEKGQTVTLRCDPISGHDNLYWYRRVMGKEIKFLLHFVKESKQDESGMPNNRFLAERTGGTYSTLKVQPAELEDSGVYFCASSESGAWDGYTFGSGTRLTVV.

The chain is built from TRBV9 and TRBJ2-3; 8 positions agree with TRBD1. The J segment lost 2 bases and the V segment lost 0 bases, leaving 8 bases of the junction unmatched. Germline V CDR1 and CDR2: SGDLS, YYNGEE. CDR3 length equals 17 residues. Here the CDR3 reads CASSVESGTGLTDTQYF. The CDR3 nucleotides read TGTGCCAGCAGCGTAGAATCCGGGACAGGCCTCACAGATACGCAGTATTTT.

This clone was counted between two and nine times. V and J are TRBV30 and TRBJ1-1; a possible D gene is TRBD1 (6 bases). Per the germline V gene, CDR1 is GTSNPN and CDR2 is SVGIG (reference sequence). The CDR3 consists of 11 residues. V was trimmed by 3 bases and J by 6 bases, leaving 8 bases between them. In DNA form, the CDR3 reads TGTGCCTGGAGACAGGGCCCTGAAGCTTTCTTT. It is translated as CAWRQGPEAFF.

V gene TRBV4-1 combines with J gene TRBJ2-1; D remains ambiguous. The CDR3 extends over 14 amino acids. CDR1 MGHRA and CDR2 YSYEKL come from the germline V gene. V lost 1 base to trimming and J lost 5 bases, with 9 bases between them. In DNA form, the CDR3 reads TGCGCCAGCAGCCAAGGGTCCGACAACAATGAGCAGTTCTTC. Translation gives CASSQGSDNNEQFF.

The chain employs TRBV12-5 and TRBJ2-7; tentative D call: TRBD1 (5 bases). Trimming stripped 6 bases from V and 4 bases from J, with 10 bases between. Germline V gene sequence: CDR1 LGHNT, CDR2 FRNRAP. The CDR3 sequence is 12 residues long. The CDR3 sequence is CASGKDSYEQYF. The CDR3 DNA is TGTGCTAGTGGCAAAGACAGTTACGAGCAGTACTTC.

The CDR3 nucleotides are TGTGCCAGCAGTGAACGGGCGGCGGGGAAAGACTACGAGCAGTACTTC. As protein: CASSERAAGKDYEQYF. The gene calls are TRBV6-1 and TRBJ2-7; tentative D call: TRBD2 (6 bases). Germline V gene lookup returns CDR1 MNHNS and CDR2 SASEGT. V lost 2 bases to trimming and J lost 3 bases, with 17 bases between them. This CDR3 region has 16 residues.

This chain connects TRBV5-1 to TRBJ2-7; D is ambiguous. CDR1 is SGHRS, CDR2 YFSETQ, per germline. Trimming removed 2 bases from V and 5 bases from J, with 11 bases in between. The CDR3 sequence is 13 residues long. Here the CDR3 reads CASSFSVFDEQYF. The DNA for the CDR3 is TGCGCCAGCAGCTTTTCGGTGTTCGACGAGCAGTACTTC.

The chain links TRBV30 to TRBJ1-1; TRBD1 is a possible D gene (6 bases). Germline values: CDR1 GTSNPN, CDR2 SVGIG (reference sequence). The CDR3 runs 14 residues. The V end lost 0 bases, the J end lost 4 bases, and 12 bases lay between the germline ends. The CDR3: CAWSVSRGGTEAFF. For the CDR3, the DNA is TGTGCCTGGAGTGTTTCCAGGGGTGGCACTGAAGCTTTCTTT.

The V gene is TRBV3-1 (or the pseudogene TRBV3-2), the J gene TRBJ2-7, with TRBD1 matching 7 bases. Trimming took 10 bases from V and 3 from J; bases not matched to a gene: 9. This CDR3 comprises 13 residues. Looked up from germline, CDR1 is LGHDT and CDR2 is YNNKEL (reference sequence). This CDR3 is CATSTGRYYEQYF. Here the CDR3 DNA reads TGTGCCACATCGACAGGGAGATACTACGAGCAGTACTTC.

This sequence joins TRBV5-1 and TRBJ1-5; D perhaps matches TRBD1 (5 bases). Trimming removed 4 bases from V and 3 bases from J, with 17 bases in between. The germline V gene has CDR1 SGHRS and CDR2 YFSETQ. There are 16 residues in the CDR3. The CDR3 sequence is CASSPSGGSVNQPQHF. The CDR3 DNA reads TGCGCCAGCAGCCCTTCTGGGGGGTCGGTCAATCAGCCCCAGCATTTT.

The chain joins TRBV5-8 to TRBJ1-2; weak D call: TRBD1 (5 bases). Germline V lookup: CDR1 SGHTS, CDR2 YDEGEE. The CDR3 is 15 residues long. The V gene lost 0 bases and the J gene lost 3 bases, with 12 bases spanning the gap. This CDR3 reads CASSLAVQVDYGYTF. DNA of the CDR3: TGTGCCAGCAGCTTGGCCGTACAGGTTGACTATGGCTACACCTTC.

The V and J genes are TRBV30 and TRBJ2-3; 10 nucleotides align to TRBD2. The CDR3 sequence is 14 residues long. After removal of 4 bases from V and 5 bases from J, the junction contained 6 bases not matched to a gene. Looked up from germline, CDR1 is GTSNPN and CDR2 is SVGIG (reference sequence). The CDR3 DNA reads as TGTGCCTGGACGCCTAGCGGGGGTCTAGATACGCAGTATTTT. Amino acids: CAWTPSGGLDTQYF.

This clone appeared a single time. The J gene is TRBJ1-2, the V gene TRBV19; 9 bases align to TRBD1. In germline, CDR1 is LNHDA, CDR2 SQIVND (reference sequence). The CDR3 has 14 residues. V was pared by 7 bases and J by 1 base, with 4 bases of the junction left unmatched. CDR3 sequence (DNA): TGTGCCAGTACCTCGGGACAGGGTAACTATGGCTACACCTTC. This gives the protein CASTSGQGNYGYTF. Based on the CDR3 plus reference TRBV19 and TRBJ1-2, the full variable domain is DGGITQSPKYLFRKEGQNVTLSCEQNLNHDAMYWYRQDPGQGLRLIYYSQIVNDFQKGDIAEGYSVSREKKESFPLTVTSAQKNPTAFYLCASTSGQGNYGYTFGSGTRLTVV.